These 9 T cell receptor beta chains share one sample of origin, sequenced in a study of blood T cell repertoires in COVID-19. Only in-frame clones appear in the TCRdb table, and some are missing; sequencing was by immunoSEQ multiplex PCR. The sample yields fewer than 250,000 clones, about 91% seen once. Sequenced material: PBMCs or T cells enriched from blood (not recorded which). The receptor source for this set is a woman between 45 and 60 years old with acute COVID-19.

This clone was detected once. This sequence joins TRBV5-1 and TRBJ2-7, with TRBD2 matching over 8 bases. Germline V CDR1 and CDR2: SGHRS, YFSETQ. The CDR3 spans 16 residues. The V segment lost 3 bases and the J segment 3 bases; nucleotides outside the gene matches: 11. The CDR3 DNA reads as TGCGCCAGCAGCTCCCTGGCTAGCGGGCCCTACTACGAGCAGTACTTC. As protein: CASSSLASGPYYEQYF. Together with reference TRBV5-1 and TRBJ2-7, the CDR3 gives the full variable domain: KAGVTQTPRYLIKTRGQQVTLSCSPISGHRSVSWYQQTPGQGLQFLFEYFSETQRNKGNFPGRFSGRQFSNSRSEMNVSTLELGDSALYLCASSSLASGPYYEQYFGPGTRLTVT.

CDR3 coding DNA: TGTGCCAGCAGCTTGCTAGCCCCCGGGGTGGCTGAAAAACTGTTTTTT. It yields the protein CASSLLAPGVAEKLFF. The genes are TRBV5-6 and TRBJ1-4; D is unresolved. CDR3 length equals 16 residues. V was clipped by 1 base and J by 7 bases, with 17 bases between them. Germline-derived CDR1 and CDR2 are SGHDT and YYEEEE.

The chain recombines TRBV28 with TRBJ2-4; a weak D match, TRBD1 (6 bases). Trimming took 2 bases from V and 8 from J, leaving 22 bases between them. CDR3 size: 17 residues. CDR1 and CDR2 (germline): MDHEN, SYDVKM. The CDR3 coding sequence is TGTGCCAGCAGTTTACCCCCCAGCACAGGGATGGTTGACATTCAGTACTTC. Its translation is CASSLPPSTGMVDIQYF.

The genes are TRBV2 and TRBJ2-3; 7 nucleotides line up with TRBD1. Germline values: CDR1 SNHLY, CDR2 FYNNEI. V gave up 6 bases and J gave up 4 bases; unmatched junction bases: 13. CDR3 length: 16 amino acids. The DNA of the CDR3 is TGTGCCAGCAGACACACAGGGGATGTAGGCGCAGATACGCAGTATTTT. The encoded protein is CASRHTGDVGADTQYF.

This clone was seen only once. The genes are TRBV11-3 and TRBJ1-1; TRBD1 agrees at 7 bases. There are 14 residues in the CDR3. V shed 3 bases and J 2 bases; nucleotides not matched to a gene: 3. Germline CDR1 SGHNT, CDR2 YENEEA. The CDR3: CASSLTGSNTEAFF. DNA of the CDR3: TGTGCCAGCAGCTTGACAGGGTCAAACACTGAAGCTTTCTTT.

The J gene is TRBJ2-1, the V gene TRBV11-3, with 11 positions matching TRBD2. This CDR3 is built from 18 residues. Germline V gene data show CDR1 as SGHNT and CDR2 as YENEEA. Germline trimming cut 5 bases from V and 0 bases from J; bases unmatched to any gene: 9. CDR3 sequence (DNA): TGTGCCAGCAGCCAGACTAGCGGGATTATAAGCTCCTACAATGAGCAGTTCTTC. The encoded protein is CASSQTSGIISSYNEQFF.

V gene TRBV19 combines with J gene TRBJ2-1; 8 nucleotides line up with TRBD2. CDR3 size: 15 residues. V gave up 2 bases and J gave up 3 bases; unmatched junction bases: 3. In germline, CDR1 is LNHDA, CDR2 SQIVND (reference sequence). The CDR3 spells CASSISLAGYNEQFF. The CDR3 DNA sequence: TGTGCCAGTAGTATAAGTCTAGCGGGCTACAATGAGCAGTTCTTC.

The rearrangement links TRBV7-9 to TRBJ2-5; 11 bases align to TRBD1. Germline loops: CDR1 SEHNR, CDR2 FQNEAQ (reference sequence). The CDR3 length is 16 residues. V dropped 5 bases and J dropped 5; count of bases not matched to a gene: 10. Here the CDR3 reads CASSPRTGGAGETQYF. The CDR3 nucleotides read TGTGCCAGCAGCCCTCGGACAGGGGGCGCCGGGGAGACCCAGTACTTC. Full variable domain (rest looked up from reference TRBV7-9 and TRBJ2-5): DTGVSQNPRHKITKRGQNVTFRCDPISEHNRLYWYRQTLGQGPEFLTYFQNEAQLEKSRLLSDRFSAERPKGSFSTLEIQRTEQGDSAMYLCASSPRTGGAGETQYFGPGTRLLVL.

The V gene is TRBV12-3 or TRBV12-4, the J gene TRBJ1-4; D is unclear. Trimming took off 5 bases at V and 7 bases at J, with 8 bases between the two ends. This CDR3 is 12 amino acids long. In DNA, the CDR3 is TGTGCCAGCAGTAGAGGGCGTGAAAAACTGTTTTTT. Protein sequence: CASSRGREKLFF.